This T cell receptor beta chain is drawn from a study of vaccination effects on CD4 cells after COVID-19. The method was immunoSEQ multiplex PCR; TCRdb's version includes in-frame clones alone and lacks a portion of them. The sample lists 35,000 to 55,000 clones, around 81% seen once, with roughly a tenth in the top ten. With respect to this clone: Its matching antigen is unknown.

Whole-study findings and limits: Healthy vaccinees' vaccine-induced clones included only 1 of 255 that recognized common cold coronaviruses. Clones that were induced by infection or by vaccine showed marked contraction late after vaccination.

ViraFEST assay sequencing came after antigen-specific CD4+ T cells were expanded with viral peptide pools. Investigators separated out CD4+ T cells once around eleven days of culture had passed. None of these healthy vaccinees had been infected with SARS-CoV-2 before vaccination. IL-2 at 9 to 10 IU/ml and peptides at about 10 ug/ml were added to cultured PBMC, around 2 million per well. On days 3 and 7, fresh IL-2 medium replaced half the medium. Between the trimmed V and J ends, which lost 4 bases and 4 bases, there was a span of 17 bases. Germline values: CDR1 MDHEN, CDR2 SYDVKM. The CDR3 consists of 16 residues.

This material consisted of CD4+ T cells from PBMCs cultured with SARS-CoV-2 spike peptides, taken before COVID-19 vaccination. This chain joins TRBV28 and TRBJ1-3; a possible D gene is TRBD1 (6 bases). The receptor was isolated from a human donor who received a COVID-19 vaccine. The CDR3, as DNA: TGTGCCAGCAGTTCCGCCGGAGGGGGGCAAGGAAACACCATATATTTT. This gives the protein CASSSAGGGQGNTIYF. Supplemented by reference TRBV28 and TRBJ1-3, the full variable domain reads DVKVTQSSRYLVKRTGEKVFLECVQDMDHENMFWYRQDPGLGLRLIYFSYDVKMKEKGDIPEGYSVSREKKERFSLILESASTNQTSMYLCASSSAGGGQGNTIYFGEGSWLTVV.